The 22 T cell receptor beta chains listed next were all sequenced from one sample in a study of blood T cell repertoires in COVID-19. This table comes from immunoSEQ multiplex PCR, and its TCRdb copy is limited to in-frame clones, with some not included. The sample yields over 75,000 clones, approximately 90% seen once. Sample: peripheral blood. These receptors were collected from a human donor with active COVID-19. The donor label of this sample is uncertain.

V gene TRBV9 combines with J gene TRBJ2-7; tentative D call: TRBD2 (6 bases). V was trimmed by 4 bases and J by 5 bases, leaving 10 bases between them. Germline-derived CDR1 and CDR2 are SGDLS and YYNGEE. The CDR3 loop spans 12 amino acids. The CDR3 is CASSSTGDEQYF. CDR3 DNA: TGTGCCAGCAGCTCAACGGGGGACGAGCAGTACTTC.

The rearrangement joins TRBV12-3 or TRBV12-4 to TRBJ2-5, with D unclear. The CDR3 is made up of 12 amino acids. V shed 3 bases and J shed 4 bases, with 6 bases lying between them. CDR3 in amino acids: CASSFSGETQYF. The CDR3 DNA reads TGTGCCAGCAGTTTCAGTGGAGAGACCCAGTACTTC.

The chain combines TRBV4-1 with TRBJ1-2; TRBD1 matches at 8 bases. The germline gives CDR1 MGHRA, CDR2 YSYEKL. This CDR3 is 14 amino acids long. With V trimmed by 6 bases and J by 0 bases, 3 bases remained unmatched. The CDR3 coding sequence is TGCGCCAGCAGAAAACAGGGGGCTAACTATGGCTACACCTTC. This sequence encodes CASRKQGANYGYTF.

The gene calls are TRBV11-3 and TRBJ2-7, with 8 bases fitting TRBD1. J was trimmed by 6 bases and V by 2 bases; bases with no gene match: 12. From germline, CDR1 is SGHNT and CDR2 YENEEA. The CDR3 contains 16 residues. CDR3 nucleotide sequence: TGTGCCAGCAGCTTAAATAAGTGGGGACAGGAGGGCGAGCAGTACTTC. This sequence encodes CASSLNKWGQEGEQYF.

The chain carries TRBV9 and TRBJ2-2, with 10 bases that match TRBD1. The V segment lost 3 bases and the J segment 1 base; nucleotides outside the gene matches: 3. Germline CDR1 is SGDLS and CDR2 is YYNGEE. This CDR3 is built from 16 residues. Here the CDR3 reads CASSEGTGENTGELFF. CDR3 bases: TGTGCCAGCAGCGAGGGGACAGGGGAGAACACCGGGGAGCTGTTTTTT.

The gene calls are TRBV7-9 and TRBJ1-2, with TRBD1 matching over 10 bases. Losses at the gene ends were 3 bases for V and 6 bases for J; bases not matched to a gene: 7. The CDR3 is made up of 15 amino acids. Germline-derived CDR1 and CDR2 are SEHNR and FQNEAQ (reference sequence). The CDR3 DNA reads TGTGCCAGCAGCTTGGCAGGGACAGGGGTACATGGCTACACCTTC. Translating it yields CASSLAGTGVHGYTF.

This clone was recorded a few times. This chain joins TRBV7-9 and TRBJ2-7; possible D gene TRBD1, 6 bases. The germline V and J ends were trimmed by 5 bases and 2 bases, with 13 bases remaining between them. The CDR3 runs to 14 residues. The germline V gene encodes CDR1 SEHNR and CDR2 FQNEAQ (reference sequence). DNA of the CDR3: TGTGCCAGCAGCCTGCGGACAGCGCCCTACGAGCAGTACTTC. It codes for CASSLRTAPYEQYF.

The chain has TRBV11-2 and TRBJ2-1; D not resolved. Trimming shortened V by 5 bases and J by 9 bases, and 5 bases separated the two germline ends. Germline V CDR1 and CDR2: SGHAT, FQNNGV. The CDR3 length is 10 residues. CDR3 amino acids: CASSLREQFF. The DNA of the CDR3 is TGTGCCAGCAGCCTGCGTGAGCAGTTCTTC.

The CDR3 DNA reads TGCGCCAGCAGCTTGGCTGTCCTCGGGGAAGATACGCAGTATTTT. As protein: CASSLAVLGEDTQYF. The gene calls are TRBV5-1 and TRBJ2-3; tentative D call: TRBD2 (5 bases). CDR3 length equals 15 residues. Trimming pared 0 bases from V and 5 bases from J, leaving 13 bases between. CDR1 and CDR2 (germline): SGHRS, YFSETQ.

The rearrangement links TRBV7-9 to TRBJ2-1, with 9 bases lining up with TRBD2. The germline CDR1 and CDR2 sequences are SEHNR and FQNEAQ (reference sequence). The CDR3 runs to 15 residues. After removal of 5 bases from V and 10 bases from J, the junction contained 12 bases not matched to a gene. CDR3 sequence (DNA): TGTGCCAGCAGCACGGTAGCGGGGGTCCCGACGGAGCAGTTCTTC. This gives the protein CASSTVAGVPTEQFF.

V gene TRBV5-6 combines with J gene TRBJ1-3, with D possibly TRBD1 on 5 matching bases. V lost 3 bases and J lost 4, with 17 bases in between. The CDR3 sequence is 16 residues long. The germline V gene encodes CDR1 SGHDT and CDR2 YYEEEE. Written as DNA, the CDR3 is TGTGCCAGCAGCTCGGACGGGACTCTGGGCGGAAACACCATATATTTT. Amino acid sequence: CASSSDGTLGGNTIYF.

The J gene is TRBJ1-2, the V gene TRBV9; D uncertain. Trimming took 2 bases from V and 4 from J, leaving 9 bases between them. The V gene's germline CDR1 is SGDLS and CDR2 YYNGEE. There are 13 residues in the CDR3. CDR3 in DNA: TGTGCCAGCAGCGTCGAGGGTTCCTATGGCTACACCTTC. This encodes CASSVEGSYGYTF.

V gene TRBV19 combines with J gene TRBJ2-4, with 12 bases lining up with TRBD2. The CDR3 has 15 amino acids. Germline V gene sequence: CDR1 LNHDA, CDR2 SQIVND (reference sequence). V trimming: 5 bases; J trimming: 7 bases; junction bases outside the gene matches: 6. The CDR3 bases are TGTGCCAGTAGTCTAGCGGGGGGGCCGTCGAACATTCAGTACTTC. Its translation is CASSLAGGPSNIQYF. Supplemented by reference TRBV19 and TRBJ2-4, the full variable domain reads DGGITQSPKYLFRKEGQNVTLSCEQNLNHDAMYWYRQDPGQGLRLIYYSQIVNDFQKGDIAEGYSVSREKKESFPLTVTSAQKNPTAFYLCASSLAGGPSNIQYFGAGTRLSVL.

This chain links TRBV11-1 with TRBJ2-5; D is possibly TRBD2 (6 bases). Germline CDR1 and CDR2: SGHAT and FQDESV (reference sequence). The ends were cut back, 2 bases at V and 5 bases at J, with 9 bases in the middle. There are 13 residues in the CDR3. The CDR3 DNA reads as TGTGCCAGCAGCTTACAGGAGGGGGAGACCCAGTACTTC. Amino acid sequence: CASSLQEGETQYF.

The gene calls are TRBV20-1 and TRBJ1-5, with 7 bases identical to TRBD1. In germline, CDR1 is DFQATT, CDR2 SNEGSKA (reference sequence). The CDR3 sequence is 15 residues long. J was trimmed by 6 bases and V by 3 bases; bases with no gene match: 11. The CDR3 is CSASPATGHAQPQHF. DNA for the CDR3: TGCAGTGCTAGTCCCGCGACAGGGCACGCTCAGCCCCAGCATTTT.

The chain recombines TRBV4-1 with TRBJ1-1; D uncertain. Per germline, CDR1 MGHRA and CDR2 YSYEKL. The CDR3 runs to 15 residues. The germline V and J ends were trimmed by 0 bases and 1 base, with 9 bases remaining between them. The CDR3 spells CASSQESPGNTEAFF. CDR3 bases: TGCGCCAGCAGCCAAGAAAGTCCGGGGAACACTGAAGCTTTCTTT.

The chain links TRBV29-1 to TRBJ2-7, with D possibly matching TRBD1 (7 bases). Germline CDR1 and CDR2: SQVTM and ANQGSEA. V was clipped by 8 bases and J by 0 bases, with 20 bases between them. This CDR3 spans 15 amino acids. CDR3 nucleotide sequence: TGCAGCCCGATGGAGGGTCGGGACAGCTCCTACGAGCAGTACTTC. Protein product: CSPMEGRDSSYEQYF.

The chain couples TRBV5-4 to TRBJ1-6; the D is unclear. V lost 0 bases, J lost 5 bases, and 12 bases lay in between. The CDR3 totals 16 residues. CDR1 is SGHNT and CDR2 is YYREEE in the germline V gene (reference sequence). CDR3 nucleotide sequence: TGTGCCAGCAGCTTGGTACCCGGGGTGAATAATTCACCCCTCCACTTT. It encodes CASSLVPGVNNSPLHF.

This chain joins TRBV7-8 and TRBJ1-2; 10 bases line up with TRBD1. In germline, CDR1 is SGHVS, CDR2 FQNEAQ. Trimming cost V 5 bases and J 0 bases; bases outside gene matches: 9. The CDR3 has 17 residues. CDR3 sequence reads: CASSHRDRGSSNYGYTF. The DNA for the CDR3 is TGTGCCAGCAGCCACAGGGACAGGGGCTCCTCTAACTATGGCTACACCTTC.

This chain uses TRBV5-6 with TRBJ2-7; 9 bases agree with TRBD1. The V gene end was trimmed by 4 bases and the J gene end by 2 bases; junction bases not matched to a gene: 13. The CDR3 contains 17 residues. Germline V CDR1 and CDR2: SGHDT, YYEEEE. The CDR3: CASSPRSSGQGPYEQYF. The CDR3 region has the DNA TGTGCCAGCAGCCCCAGGAGTTCGGGACAGGGACCCTACGAGCAGTACTTC.

The J gene is TRBJ1-3, the V gene TRBV21-1; the table assigns TRBD1, which was not confirmed against the DNA. TRBV21-1 is a pseudogene segment. The CDR3 covers 21 residues. The CDR3 loop is CASSKVRGQAFYPSLGNTIYF. The CDR3 DNA reads as TGTGCCAGCAGCAAAGTTAGGGGACAGGCTTTTTATCCCTCTCTTGGAAACACCATATATTTT.

The genes are TRBV9 and TRBJ2-5, with a tentative D call TRBD2 (6 bases). The V gene lost 4 bases and the J gene lost 4 bases, with 14 bases spanning the gap. The CDR3 length is 14 residues. The germline CDR1 and CDR2 sequences are SGDLS and YYNGEE. The CDR3 loop is CASSPSRGPETQYF. CDR3 bases: TGTGCCAGCAGCCCCTCGCGGGGCCCAGAGACCCAGTACTTC.